This passage covers 24 T cell receptor beta chains from one sample sequenced in a study of blood T cell repertoires in COVID-19. Using immunoSEQ multiplex PCR, the repertoire was profiled, and TCRdb retains in-frame clones only, with some absent. This sample yields 130,000 to 150,000 clones, of which 60% to 85% are seen a single time; 1.9% belongs to the top ten. The source material was peripheral blood. The receptors were gathered from an older woman with acute or convalescent COVID-19.

V and J are TRBV10-2 and TRBJ2-3; a possible D gene is TRBD1 (5 bases). The CDR3 has 17 residues. Trimming cost V 2 bases and J 8 bases, with 23 bases left between them. Germline V gene sequence: CDR1 WSHSY, CDR2 SAAADI. CDR3 bases: TGCGCCAGCAGTGAGACGACCTCAGGGATCCTTTCGGGTACGCAGTATTTT. Translated, it gives CASSETTSGILSGTQYF.

This chain connects TRBV28 to TRBJ2-3; 7 positions match TRBD1. The CDR3 totals 15 residues. The germline V gene has CDR1 MDHEN and CDR2 SYDVKM. Germline trimming cut 3 bases from V and 5 bases from J; bases unmatched to any gene: 8. In DNA form, the CDR3 reads TGTGCCAGCAGTTTCCCCGACAGGGATGTAGATACGCAGTATTTT. It translates to CASSFPDRDVDTQYF.

The V gene is TRBV5-4, the J gene TRBJ2-5, with 11 bases fitting TRBD2. Per germline, CDR1 SGHNT and CDR2 YYREEE (reference sequence). The CDR3 spans 17 residues. V lost 5 bases, J lost 5 bases, and 14 bases stayed unmatched. The CDR3 here is CASSPRGSGRARETQYF. The CDR3, as DNA: TGTGCCAGCAGTCCCAGGGGTAGCGGGAGGGCCAGGGAGACCCAGTACTTC.

The chain carries TRBV6-5 and TRBJ1-1; perhaps TRBD1 as D (5 bases). The germline V gene has CDR1 MNHEY and CDR2 SVGAGI. Trimming removed 2 bases from V and 1 base from J, with 11 bases in between. CDR3 length: 15 residues. The DNA for the CDR3 is TGTGCCAGCAGTTACGACACAACAGGGAACACTGAAGCTTTCTTT. It encodes CASSYDTTGNTEAFF.

Turning to this clone: Other DNA sequences within the sample encode an identical CDR3. The gene calls are TRBV9 and TRBJ2-7, with D possibly TRBD2 on 7 matching bases. Per the germline V gene, CDR1 is SGDLS and CDR2 is YYNGEE. V shed 10 bases and J shed 6 bases, with 26 bases lying between them. The CDR3 is 15 residues long. The CDR3 region is CARRGGGARGSEQYF. The CDR3 nucleotides read TGTGCCCGCCGCGGGGGCGGGGCCCGGGGGAGCGAGCAGTACTTC.

J is TRBJ2-1 and V is TRBV12-3 or TRBV12-4, with 7 bases fitting TRBD1. Trimming took 4 bases from V and 10 from J; bases not matched to a gene: 1. The CDR3 is made up of 11 amino acids. The CDR3 bases are TGTGCCAGCAGTTACAGGGGAGAGCAGTTCTTC. The encoded protein is CASSYRGEQFF.

The rearrangement uses TRBV7-9 and TRBJ1-5, with D hard to call. This CDR3 contains 12 residues. The germline V and J ends were trimmed by 4 bases and 4 bases, with 5 bases remaining between them. The germline V gene encodes CDR1 SEHNR and CDR2 FQNEAQ (reference sequence). CDR3 region: CASSSQNQPQHF. As DNA, the CDR3 is TGTGCCAGCAGCTCCCAGAATCAGCCCCAGCATTTT.

In its sample, this clone was seen once. The chain combines TRBV19 with TRBJ2-7; 13 bases line up with TRBD2. This CDR3 has 20 amino acids. Germline lookup yields CDR1 LNHDA and CDR2 SQIVND (reference sequence). The J segment lost 2 bases and the V segment lost 3 bases, leaving 16 bases of the junction unmatched. The chain's CDR3 is CASSIAGTSGTFRSTYEQYF. In DNA, the CDR3 is TGTGCCAGTAGTATCGCGGGGACTAGCGGGACCTTCCGATCAACCTACGAGCAGTACTTC.

The chain uses TRBV18 and TRBJ2-1, with 14 bases aligning to TRBD2. V trimming: 3 bases; J trimming: 0 bases; junction bases outside the gene matches: 4. The CDR3 has 18 amino acids. Per germline, CDR1 KGHSH and CDR2 LQKENI. This CDR3 reads CASSPGLAGGRSYNEQFF. The CDR3 nucleotides read TGTGCCAGCTCACCCGGACTAGCGGGAGGCCGCTCCTACAATGAGCAGTTCTTC.

The J gene is TRBJ1-1, the V gene TRBV6-5; D unclear. V shed 6 bases and J shed 5 bases, with 7 bases lying between them. The CDR3 is 11 residues long. Germline V gives CDR1 MNHEY, CDR2 SVGAGI. CDR3 coding DNA: TGTGCCAGCAGCCGCTATACTGAAGCTTTCTTT. Translated, it gives CASSRYTEAFF.

The rearrangement links TRBV7-8 to TRBJ2-3, with 8 bases fitting TRBD1. Per germline, CDR1 SGHVS and CDR2 FQNEAQ. There are 15 residues in the CDR3. The J segment lost 6 bases and the V segment lost 5 bases, leaving 10 bases of the junction unmatched. The chain's CDR3 is CASSHGTGIGDTQYF. The CDR3 DNA sequence: TGTGCCAGCAGCCACGGGACAGGTATCGGGGATACGCAGTATTTT.

The rearrangement joins TRBV5-1 to TRBJ1-1; TRBD1 might be the D (6 bases). This CDR3 spans 13 amino acids. Germline V gene data show CDR1 as SGHRS and CDR2 as YFSETQ. With 6 bases removed from V and 1 base from J, the gap between germline ends came to 10 bases. The CDR3 sequence is CASKEDRNTEAFF. CDR3 sequence (DNA): TGCGCCAGCAAAGAGGACAGGAACACTGAAGCTTTCTTT.

The chain uses TRBV27 and TRBJ2-2; 12 positions match TRBD2. The V gene's germline CDR1 is MNHEY and CDR2 SMNVEV (reference sequence). Unmatched junction bases numbered 5, after V lost 6 bases and J lost 6 bases. CDR3 length equals 15 residues. The CDR3 sequence: CASSSRTSGAGELFF. The CDR3 DNA reads as TGTGCCAGCAGCTCCCGGACTAGCGGGGCCGGGGAGCTGTTTTTT.

The genes are TRBV7-2 and TRBJ1-1; 9 bases line up with TRBD1. The trim removed 5 bases at V and 0 bases at J, leaving 7 bases unmatched. This CDR3 is built from 16 residues. Looked up from germline, CDR1 is SGHTA and CDR2 is FQGNSA. For the CDR3, the DNA is TGTGCCAGCAGCCCAGGGACAGGGCGGATGAACACTGAAGCTTTCTTT. Translation: CASSPGTGRMNTEAFF.

A remark on this clone: The junction departs from the called germline gene at one end, perhaps through a read error. The chain carries TRBV7-7 and TRBJ2-5, with 7 nucleotides matching TRBD2. This CDR3 has 13 residues. Germline V gene sequence: CDR1 SSHAT, CDR2 FNYEAQ (reference sequence). CDR3 DNA sequence: TGTGCTAGCAGCTGGACTAGGACTGAGACCCAGTACTTC. Amino acid sequence: CASSWTRTETQYF.

The chain has TRBV3-1 (or the pseudogene TRBV3-2) and TRBJ2-7; a possible D gene is TRBD1 (5 bases). CDR3 length equals 13 residues. V was pared by 4 bases and J by 2 bases, with 9 bases between. Germline values: CDR1 LGHDT, CDR2 YNNKEL (reference sequence). The CDR3 here is CASSPTGTYEQYF. DNA of the CDR3: TGTGCCAGCAGCCCAACAGGAACCTACGAGCAGTACTTC.

This clone appeared a few times. The chain employs TRBV15 and TRBJ1-1; D gene uncertain. CDR3 length: 12 residues. The germline CDR1 and CDR2 sequences are LNHNV and YYDKDF (reference sequence). Trimming removed 8 bases from V and 2 bases from J, with 9 bases in between. This CDR3 is CATAKTNTEAFF. CDR3 nucleotides: TGTGCCACCGCAAAGACTAACACTGAAGCTTTCTTT.

This clone has just a few counts. This chain connects TRBV28 to TRBJ1-5; 9 positions match TRBD1. The V gene end was trimmed by 6 bases and the J gene end by 4 bases; junction bases not matched to a gene: 4. The CDR3 extends over 14 amino acids. The germline V gene encodes CDR1 MDHEN and CDR2 SYDVKM. CDR3 sequence (DNA): TGTGCCAGCAGACTGGGACAGGGTAATCAGCCCCAGCATTTT. It specifies CASRLGQGNQPQHF.

This clone was observed a single time. The chain combines TRBV10-3 with TRBJ1-5; 7 nucleotides align to TRBD1. This CDR3 has 12 amino acids. Losses at the gene ends were 4 bases for V and 7 bases for J; bases not matched to a gene: 1. From germline, CDR1 is ENHRY and CDR2 SYGVKD. The CDR3 reads CAISGQGQPQHF. Written as DNA, the CDR3 is TGTGCCATCAGTGGACAGGGACAGCCCCAGCATTTT.

This clone was detected once. The same CDR3 also results from other DNA sequences found in this sample. The chain employs TRBV11-2 and TRBJ2-7; 9 bases agree with TRBD1. Unmatched junction bases numbered 0, after V lost 1 base and J lost 2 bases. Germline CDR1 reads SGHAT; CDR2 reads FQNNGV. There are 14 residues in the CDR3. CDR3 sequence: CASSLGTGAYEQYF. The CDR3 DNA sequence: TGTGCCAGCAGCTTAGGGACAGGGGCCTACGAGCAGTACTTC.

The chain joins TRBV7-6 to TRBJ2-2; 9 bases line up with TRBD2. This CDR3 contains 16 residues. The germline V gene encodes CDR1 SGHVS and CDR2 FNYEAQ. The V and J ends lost 1 base and 3 bases, in that order; junction bases with no gene match: 3. In DNA, the CDR3 is TGTGCCAGCAGCTTAGTAGCGGGGGAGGACACCGGGGAGCTGTTTTTT. It codes for CASSLVAGEDTGELFF.

V gene TRBV7-8 combines with J gene TRBJ2-7; 7 bases match TRBD1. V trimming: 5 bases; J trimming: 1 base; junction bases outside the gene matches: 5. The germline gives CDR1 SGHVS, CDR2 FQNEAQ. The CDR3 length is 14 residues. This CDR3 reads CASSTGTVSYEQYF. CDR3 sequence (DNA): TGTGCCAGCAGCACCGGGACAGTATCCTACGAGCAGTACTTC.

This chain joins TRBV9 and TRBJ1-2, with D unresolved. In germline, CDR1 is SGDLS, CDR2 YYNGEE. V gave up 4 bases and J gave up 4 bases, with 14 bases separating them. This CDR3 is 14 amino acids long. The CDR3, as DNA: TGTGCCAGCAGCCCCCCGATTAGCGCCTATGGCTACACCTTC. Translating it yields CASSPPISAYGYTF.

The V and J genes are TRBV11-2 and TRBJ2-4, with 7 nucleotides matching TRBD1. CDR3 length: 14 amino acids. Germline V gene lookup returns CDR1 SGHAT and CDR2 FQNNGV. V trimming: 5 bases; J trimming: 5 bases; junction bases outside the gene matches: 6. The CDR3 nucleotides are TGTGCCAGCAGCAGACTCACAGGGGAAAACATTCAGTACTTC. Its protein is CASSRLTGENIQYF. The full variable domain, rest sourced from reference TRBV11-2 and TRBJ2-4, is EAGVAQSPRYKIIEKRQSVAFWCNPISGHATLYWYQQILGQGPKLLIQFQNNGVVDDSQLPKDRFSAERLKGVDSTLKIQPAKLEDSAVYLCASSRLTGENIQYFGAGTRLSVL.